This T cell receptor beta chain derives from a study of control samples from healthy donors and cancer patients. V lost 4 bases and J 3 bases, leaving 11 bases between the germline ends. Germline V gene sequence: CDR1 SGDLS, CDR2 YYNGEE. This CDR3 spans 13 amino acids. Generated by immunoSEQ multiplex PCR, the TCRdb table keeps only in-frame clones and is missing some. The sample gives about 52,000 clones, roughly 94% of which show up once; approximately 2.4% is in the top ten. Sequencing was done on a sample of blood. The sequence was collected from a man in his thirties or forties in good health. The J gene is TRBJ2-7, the V gene TRBV9; maybe TRBD2 (5 bases). Here the CDR3 reads CASSPGSYYEQYF. The DNA of the CDR3 is TGTGCCAGCAGCCCGGGGAGCTACTACGAGCAGTACTTC.